What follows are 13 T cell receptor beta chains derived from one specimen sequenced in a study of blood T cell repertoires in COVID-19. Sequencing used immunoSEQ multiplex PCR; TCRdb keeps in-frame clones, though not all of them. The data contain about 69,000 clones, approximately 75% of them singletons. What was sequenced was peripheral blood. The receptors derive from a human donor in a cohort sampled during active COVID-19.

This clone was observed a handful of times. V usage is TRBV3-1 (or the pseudogene TRBV3-2) and J usage is TRBJ1-6; the match to TRBD1 covers 8 bases. The CDR3 has 16 residues. V was pared by 0 bases and J by 9 bases, with 7 bases of the junction left unmatched. Germline V CDR1 and CDR2: LGHDT, YNNKEL (reference sequence). CDR3 DNA: TGTGCCAGCAGCCAAGAACCGATCAGGGGGCGTTCACCCCTCCACTTT. This translates into CASSQEPIRGRSPLHF.

The CDR3 nucleotides are TGTGCCAGCAGTTTATTGGGGGCTGGCTACAATGAGCAGTTCTTC. Translated: CASSLLGAGYNEQFF. J is TRBJ2-1 and V is TRBV28; D possibly corresponds to TRBD1 (6 bases). CDR1 is MDHEN and CDR2 is SYDVKM in the germline V gene. The CDR3 is 15 amino acids. Trimming took off 1 base at V and 3 bases at J, with 10 bases between the two ends.

This clone came up a few times. The chain joins TRBV11-3 to TRBJ2-7, with a possible D match to TRBD1 (6 bases). Trimming left V 5 bases short and J 5 bases short, with 19 bases between. The germline V gene has CDR1 SGHNT and CDR2 YENEEA. This CDR3 spans 15 amino acids. DNA for the CDR3: TGTGCCAGCAGCACCAGGGACACGGGCGTCCACGAGCAGTACTTC. It is translated as CASSTRDTGVHEQYF.

This clone was seen a single time. The chain combines TRBV5-5 with TRBJ1-6; TRBD1 matches at 7 bases. This CDR3 is built from 18 residues. Germline loops: CDR1 SGHKS, CDR2 YYEKEE (reference sequence). With 4 bases clipped from V and 1 base from J, the junction kept 11 bases outside the gene matches. The chain's CDR3 is CASSLGQVPRSYNSPLHF. CDR3 DNA: TGTGCCAGCAGCCTTGGACAGGTCCCGCGGTCCTATAATTCACCCCTCCACTTT.

The chain is built from TRBV4-2 and TRBJ2-7, with TRBD1 as a possible D gene (7 bases). The CDR3 contains 14 residues. The V gene's germline CDR1 is LGHNA and CDR2 YNFKEQ. V was cut by 4 bases and J by 7 bases, with 17 bases left in between. CDR3 in DNA: TGTGCCAGCAGCCCGGGACAGACCGGAGGGGAGCAGTACTTC. Its protein is CASSPGQTGGEQYF.

This chain uses TRBV4-1 with TRBJ2-1; no definite D call. CDR1 is MGHRA and CDR2 is YSYEKL in the germline V gene. V was clipped by 2 bases and J by 6 bases, with 17 bases between them. CDR3 length: 16 amino acids. The CDR3 region is CASSQTGDGRVNEQFF. As DNA, the CDR3 is TGCGCCAGCAGCCAAACCGGAGACGGCAGAGTCAATGAGCAGTTCTTC.

V gene TRBV4-1 combines with J gene TRBJ2-1; 8 bases agree with TRBD2. Germline CDR1 and CDR2: MGHRA and YSYEKL. This CDR3 has 16 amino acids. V shed 0 bases and J 12 bases; nucleotides not matched to a gene: 13. CDR3 bases: TGCGCCAGCAGCCAAGAACCACAGCGGGGGACCCAAGGGCAGTTCTTC. Its protein product is CASSQEPQRGTQGQFF.

The chain is built from TRBV6-5 and TRBJ2-3; 9 bases are a match to TRBD1. The CDR3 is 15 amino acids. Trimming cost V 7 bases and J 1 base; bases outside gene matches: 6. CDR1 MNHEY and CDR2 SVGAGI come from the germline V gene. CDR3 protein: CASTHRGPGTDTQYF. For the CDR3, the DNA is TGTGCCAGCACCCACAGGGGGCCGGGCACAGATACGCAGTATTTT.

This chain uses TRBV6-5 with TRBJ1-5; a possible D gene is TRBD1 (6 bases). Deletions cut 6 bases from V and 4 bases from J, with 13 bases between. CDR3 size: 14 residues. The germline V gene has CDR1 MNHEY and CDR2 SVGAGI. CDR3 bases: TGTGCCAGCAGGGGCGGGGGGGCGAATCAGCCCCAGCATTTT. Its translation is CASRGGGANQPQHF.

The J gene is TRBJ1-4, the V gene TRBV6-5; TRBD1 aligns across 9 bases. The CDR3 spans 14 residues. CDR1 MNHEY and CDR2 SVGAGI come from the germline V gene. V shed 6 bases, J shed 4 bases, and the junction held 3 bases outside the gene matches. The CDR3 spells CASRGTGNNEKLFF. Here the CDR3 DNA reads TGTGCCAGCAGGGGGACAGGGAATAATGAAAAACTGTTTTTT.

The genes are TRBV7-6 and TRBJ2-1; TRBD2 matches 9 bases. Trimming at V came to 4 bases and at J to 5 bases, leaving 3 bases not matched to a gene. CDR3 length: 14 residues. CDR1 is SGHVS and CDR2 is FNYEAQ in the germline V gene. The CDR3 region is CASSWSSGNNEQFF. The CDR3 DNA reads as TGTGCCAGCAGCTGGTCTAGCGGGAACAATGAGCAGTTCTTC. Using reference TRBV7-6 and TRBJ2-1 for the parts outside the CDR3, the full variable domain is GAGVSQSPRYKVTKRGQDVALRCDPISGHVSLYWYRQALGQGPEFLTYFNYEAQQDKSGLPNDRFSAERPEGSISTLTIQRTEQRDSAMYRCASSWSSGNNEQFFGPGTRLTVL.

The chain carries TRBV2 and TRBJ2-7; TRBD1 aligns across 9 bases. CDR3 length equals 14 residues. The V and J ends lost 5 bases and 2 bases, in that order; junction bases with no gene match: 4. CDR1 is SNHLY and CDR2 is FYNNEI in the germline V gene. CDR3 protein: CASSTGTGTYEQYF. The CDR3 DNA is TGTGCCAGCAGTACCGGGACAGGGACCTACGAGCAGTACTTC.

The rearrangement links TRBV4-1 to TRBJ1-1; a possible D gene is TRBD1 (5 bases). Looked up from germline, CDR1 is MGHRA and CDR2 is YSYEKL. This CDR3 has 14 residues. Trimming stripped 0 bases from V and 5 bases from J, with 10 bases between. The CDR3 DNA sequence: TGCGCCAGCAGCCAAGAGGGAGGGGCAACTGAAGCTTTCTTT. It specifies CASSQEGGATEAFF.